Shown below are 7 T cell receptor beta chains from a single sample sequenced in a study of cytomegalovirus exposure and HLA in healthy donors. The study ran its PCR with 60 Vbeta and 13 Jbeta primers. The table came from immunoSEQ multiplex PCR; TCRdb's copy has only in-frame clones and leaves some out. Seen here are about 200,000 clones, 70% to 80% observed once, and the top ten hold 2.5% to 3.5%. Sequencing was performed on PBMCs. These receptors originate from a woman in her twenties or thirties in good health and CMV-seronegative.

The J gene is TRBJ1-2, the V gene TRBV28; 7 positions agree with TRBD1. The CDR3 length is 14 residues. Trimming took 6 bases from V and 3 from J; bases not matched to a gene: 7. Per germline, CDR1 MDHEN and CDR2 SYDVKM. CDR3: CASRLTGWDYGYTF. The CDR3 DNA follows: TGTGCCAGCAGACTGACAGGGTGGGACTATGGCTACACCTTC.

Details on this clone: The sample carries other DNA sequences with the same CDR3. This chain links TRBV5-4 with TRBJ1-1; D is possibly TRBD1 (6 bases). V lost 0 bases, J lost 11 bases, and 8 bases lay in between. The CDR3 loop spans 11 amino acids. The germline gives CDR1 SGHNT, CDR2 YYREEE (reference sequence). The CDR3 DNA is TGTGCCAGCAGCTTGGACAGGGAGGCTTTCTTT. Amino acid sequence: CASSLDREAFF.

In DNA form, the CDR3 reads TGCGCCAGCAGCCGAAGTGACTTTGATAATGAAAAACTGTTTTTT. As protein: CASSRSDFDNEKLFF. This sequence joins TRBV4-1 and TRBJ1-4; D is ambiguous. The CDR3 spans 15 residues. V was pared by 4 bases and J by 4 bases, with 13 bases between. CDR1 and CDR2 (germline): MGHRA, YSYEKL.

The V call is TRBV11-2, the J call TRBJ2-7, with 8 nucleotides matching TRBD2. CDR1 is SGHAT and CDR2 is FQNNGV in the germline V gene. There are 15 residues in the CDR3. Trimming removed 3 bases from V and 0 bases from J; junction bases left unmatched: 4. CDR3 nucleotide sequence: TGTGCCAGCAGCTTTCCTAGCGGGTCCTCCTACGAGCAGTACTTC. It codes for CASSFPSGSSYEQYF.

This chain uses TRBV19 with TRBJ2-5, with a possible D match to TRBD2 (5 bases). V dropped 4 bases and J dropped 5 bases, with 14 bases sitting between them. There are 14 residues in the CDR3. Germline values: CDR1 LNHDA, CDR2 SQIVND (reference sequence). CDR3 amino acids: CASSTRSGLETQYF. The CDR3 DNA reads TGTGCCAGTAGTACCCGGTCGGGGTTGGAGACCCAGTACTTC. The full variable domain, with the rest looked up from reference TRBV19 and TRBJ2-5, is DGGITQSPKYLFRKEGQNVTLSCEQNLNHDAMYWYRQDPGQGLRLIYYSQIVNDFQKGDIAEGYSVSREKKESFPLTVTSAQKNPTAFYLCASSTRSGLETQYFGPGTRLLVL.

This chain uses TRBV11-2 with TRBJ1-6, with 7 positions matching TRBD1. The CDR3 loop spans 16 amino acids. The J segment lost 2 bases and the V segment lost 5 bases, leaving 6 bases of the junction unmatched. In germline, CDR1 is SGHAT, CDR2 FQNNGV. The CDR3 bases are TGTGCCAGCAGCGTACGACAGGGCCCCTATAATTCACCCCTCCACTTT. Translating it yields CASSVRQGPYNSPLHF.

In this sample, this clone turned up once. The chain has TRBV7-2 and TRBJ2-2; D call uncertain. Germline V gene lookup returns CDR1 SGHTA and CDR2 FQGNSA. Trimming shortened V by 3 bases and J by 5 bases, and 22 bases separated the two germline ends. The CDR3 is 18 amino acids. DNA for the CDR3: TGTGCCAGCAGCTTTGCCACCCCTAGGTTCGGTGGGACCGGGGAGCTGTTTTTT. This sequence encodes CASSFATPRFGGTGELFF.